The clone carrying this T cell receptor beta chain was found once. This entry is derived from a study of cytomegalovirus exposure and HLA in healthy donors. The germline CDR1 and CDR2 sequences are SNHLY and FYNNEI. V lost 2 bases, J lost 6 bases, and 9 bases stayed unmatched. The CDR3 is made up of 15 amino acids. The repertoire was sequenced with immunoSEQ multiplex PCR; TCRdb's copy has only in-frame clones and lacks some. The data contain 190,000 or so clones, 80% to 85% of them singletons. The sequenced material came from PBMCs. This TCR was recovered from a woman younger than 30 in good health and CMV-seropositive. J is TRBJ1-2 and V is TRBV2; 7 bases agree with TRBD1. CDR3: CASSELGTVGDGYTF. Here the CDR3 DNA reads TGTGCCAGCAGTGAATTGGGGACAGTAGGGGATGGCTACACCTTC.